This TCR beta chain was identified during a study of blood T cell repertoires in COVID-19. At the level of the study: Donors in the United States, Italy and Spain gave samples during acute or convalescent COVID-19.

This CDR3 comprises 16 residues. The germline gives CDR1 MNHEY, CDR2 SMNVEV (reference sequence). V lost 4 bases and J lost 15; bases outside the gene matches: 13. Original analysis: Estimates of nucleated cell counts were drawn from the amplification of reference gene primers. Sequenced by immunoSEQ multiplex PCR; TCRdb stores in-frame clones only, minus some. V and J calls and clone size follow that table, whereas D and trimming were derived from the DNA. The data contain fewer than 300,000 clones, roughly 77% of them singletons. The sequence was collected from a woman older than 75 with acute or convalescent COVID-19. Specimen: peripheral blood. The chain is built from TRBV27 and TRBJ2-1, with TRBD2 matching over 15 bases. The CDR3 DNA sequence: TGTGCCAGCAGTTCCCTTCGGACTAGCGGGGGGGCTTTCCCGTTCTTC. This codes for CASSSLRTSGGAFPFF.